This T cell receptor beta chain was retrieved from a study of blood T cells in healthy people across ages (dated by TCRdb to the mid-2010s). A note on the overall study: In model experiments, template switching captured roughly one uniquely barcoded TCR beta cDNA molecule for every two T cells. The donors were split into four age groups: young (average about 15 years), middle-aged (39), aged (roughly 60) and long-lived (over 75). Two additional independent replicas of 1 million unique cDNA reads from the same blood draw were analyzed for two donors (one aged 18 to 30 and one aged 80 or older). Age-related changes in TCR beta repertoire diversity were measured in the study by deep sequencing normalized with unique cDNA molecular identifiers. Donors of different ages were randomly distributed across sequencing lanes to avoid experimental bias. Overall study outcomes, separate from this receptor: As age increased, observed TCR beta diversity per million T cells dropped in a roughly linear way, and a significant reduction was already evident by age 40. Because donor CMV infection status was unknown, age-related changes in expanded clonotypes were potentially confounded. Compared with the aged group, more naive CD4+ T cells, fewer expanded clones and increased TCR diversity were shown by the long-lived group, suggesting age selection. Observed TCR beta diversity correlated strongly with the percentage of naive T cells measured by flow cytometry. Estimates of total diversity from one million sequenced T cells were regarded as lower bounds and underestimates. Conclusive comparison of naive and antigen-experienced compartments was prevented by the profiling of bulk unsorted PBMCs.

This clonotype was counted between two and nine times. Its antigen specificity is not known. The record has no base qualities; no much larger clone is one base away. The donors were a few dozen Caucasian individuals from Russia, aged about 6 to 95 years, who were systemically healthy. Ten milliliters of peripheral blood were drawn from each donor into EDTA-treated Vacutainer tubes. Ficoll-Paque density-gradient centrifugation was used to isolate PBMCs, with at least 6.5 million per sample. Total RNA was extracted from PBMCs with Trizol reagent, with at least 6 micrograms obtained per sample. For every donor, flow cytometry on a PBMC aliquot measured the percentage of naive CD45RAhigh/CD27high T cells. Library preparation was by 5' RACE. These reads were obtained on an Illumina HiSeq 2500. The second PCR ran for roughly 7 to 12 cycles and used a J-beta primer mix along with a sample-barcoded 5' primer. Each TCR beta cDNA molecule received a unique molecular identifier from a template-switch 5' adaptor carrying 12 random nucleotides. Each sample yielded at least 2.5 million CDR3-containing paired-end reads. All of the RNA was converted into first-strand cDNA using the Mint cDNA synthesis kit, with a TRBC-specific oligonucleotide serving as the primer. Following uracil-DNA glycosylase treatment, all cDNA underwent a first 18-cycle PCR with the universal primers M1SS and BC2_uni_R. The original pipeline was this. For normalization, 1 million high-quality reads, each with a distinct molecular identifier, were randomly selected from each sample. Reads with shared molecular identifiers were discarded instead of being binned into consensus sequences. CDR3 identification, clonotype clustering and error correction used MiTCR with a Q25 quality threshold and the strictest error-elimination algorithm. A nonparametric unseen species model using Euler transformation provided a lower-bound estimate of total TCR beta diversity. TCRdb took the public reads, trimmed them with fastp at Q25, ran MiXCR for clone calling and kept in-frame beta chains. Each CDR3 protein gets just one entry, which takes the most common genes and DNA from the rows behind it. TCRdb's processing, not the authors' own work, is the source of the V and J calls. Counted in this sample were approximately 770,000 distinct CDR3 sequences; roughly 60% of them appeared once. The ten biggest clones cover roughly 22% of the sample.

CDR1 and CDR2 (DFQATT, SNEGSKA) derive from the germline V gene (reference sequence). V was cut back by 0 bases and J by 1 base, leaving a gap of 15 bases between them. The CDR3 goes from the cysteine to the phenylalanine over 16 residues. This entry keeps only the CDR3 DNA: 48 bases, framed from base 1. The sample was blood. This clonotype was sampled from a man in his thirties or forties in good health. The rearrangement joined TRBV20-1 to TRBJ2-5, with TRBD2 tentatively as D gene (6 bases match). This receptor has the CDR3 CSARDSFGGAQETQYF. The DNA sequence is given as TGCAGTGCTAGAGATTCTTTCGGGGGTGCCCAAGAGACCCAGTACTTC.